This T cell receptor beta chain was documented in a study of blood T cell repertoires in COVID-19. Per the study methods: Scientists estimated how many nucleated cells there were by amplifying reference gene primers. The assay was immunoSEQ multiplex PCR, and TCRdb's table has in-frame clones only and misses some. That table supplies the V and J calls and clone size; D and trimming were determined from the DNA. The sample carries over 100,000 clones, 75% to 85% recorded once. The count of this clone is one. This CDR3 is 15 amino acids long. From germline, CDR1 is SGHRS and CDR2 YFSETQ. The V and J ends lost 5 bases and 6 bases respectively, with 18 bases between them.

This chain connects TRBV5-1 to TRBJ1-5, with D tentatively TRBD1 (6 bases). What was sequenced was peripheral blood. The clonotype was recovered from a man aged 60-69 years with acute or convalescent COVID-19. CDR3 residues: CASRLGGASGQPQHF. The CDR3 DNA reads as TGCGCCAGCAGACTTGGGGGGGCCAGTGGTCAGCCCCAGCATTTT.